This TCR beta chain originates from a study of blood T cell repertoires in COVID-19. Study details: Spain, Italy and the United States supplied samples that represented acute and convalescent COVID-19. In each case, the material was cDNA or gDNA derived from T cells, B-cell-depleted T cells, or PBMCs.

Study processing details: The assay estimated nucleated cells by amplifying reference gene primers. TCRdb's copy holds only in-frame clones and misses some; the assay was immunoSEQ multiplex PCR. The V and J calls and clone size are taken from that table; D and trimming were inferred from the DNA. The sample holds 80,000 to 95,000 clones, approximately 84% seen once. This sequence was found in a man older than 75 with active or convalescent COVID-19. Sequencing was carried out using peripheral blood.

The CDR3 coding sequence is TGTGCCAGCAGTTACTCGGCAGGGCTACGATCGCAGTACTTC. Residues: CASSYSAGLRSQYF. The chain links TRBV6-5 to TRBJ2-7; D is perhaps TRBD1 (5 bases). This CDR3 spans 14 amino acids. CDR1 and CDR2 from the germline V gene are MNHEY and SVGAGI. The V end lost 0 bases, the J end lost 9 bases, and 15 bases lay between the germline ends.